The clone carrying this T cell receptor beta chain occurred many times. Its specificity is not known. The use of genomic DNA as template underpinned the TCR beta VDJ and CDR3 profiling. TCRdb reprocessed the reads with MiXCR, giving one entry per CDR3 protein. This table has some 180,000 distinct CDR3 sequences, just over 45% appearing once. This CDR3 contains 15 residues. Germline V gene lookup returns CDR1 LGHNA and CDR2 YSLEER. The J segment lost 9 bases and the V segment lost 2 bases, leaving 4 bases of the junction unmatched. This record comes from a study of CD8+CD57+ T cells in acquired aplastic anemia. Study conclusions and caveats: The number of CD8+ CDR3 sequences shared by patients and controls was around 30.

Sample: sorted CD4+, CD8+, or CD8+CD57+ T cells (not recorded which) from PBMCs. The receptor was isolated from a human donor in good health. This rearrangement joins TRBV4-3 to TRBJ1-6, with 10 bases fitting TRBD1. The CDR3 loop is CASSQTGQGSSPLHF. The CDR3 DNA is TGCGCCAGCAGCCAAACGGGACAGGGGAGTTCACCCCTCCACTTT.